These 30 T cell receptor beta chains originate from one sample sequenced in a study of blood T cell repertoires in COVID-19. Only in-frame clones appear in the TCRdb table, and some are missing; sequencing was by immunoSEQ multiplex PCR. In the table there are 140,000 to 150,000 clones, more than 75% of which are singletons. Sequencing was performed on PBMCs or T cells enriched from blood (not recorded which). These receptors originate from a woman aged 30 to 39 with acute COVID-19.

V usage is TRBV3-1 (or the pseudogene TRBV3-2) and J usage is TRBJ2-2; D is perhaps TRBD1 (5 bases). In germline, CDR1 is LGHDT, CDR2 YNNKEL (reference sequence). The CDR3 covers 13 residues. Trimming shortened V by 1 base and J by 7 bases, and 7 bases separated the two germline ends. CDR3 in DNA: TGTGCCAGCAGCCAAGGTGACAGCGGGGAGCTGTTTTTT. Its translation is CASSQGDSGELFF.

The chain has TRBV6-5 and TRBJ2-2, with 8 bases identical to TRBD2. The V and J ends lost 4 bases and 7 bases, in that order; junction bases with no gene match: 8. This CDR3 region has 15 residues. Germline CDR1 is MNHEY and CDR2 is SVGAGI. The chain's CDR3 is CASSSPAGEVGELFF. The CDR3 nucleotides are TGTGCCAGCAGTTCGCCAGCGGGAGAGGTCGGGGAGCTGTTTTTT.

J is TRBJ2-1 and V is TRBV7-3; D remains unclear. V was clipped by 5 bases and J by 10 bases, with 12 bases between them. The CDR3 is 12 amino acids. Germline values: CDR1 SGHTA, CDR2 FQGTGA. CDR3 protein: CASSTLSSEQFF. The CDR3 DNA reads as TGTGCCAGCAGCACCCTTAGTAGCGAGCAGTTCTTC.

V is TRBV6-2 or TRBV6-3 and J is TRBJ1-5; no clear D. The CDR3 covers 13 residues. V lost 2 bases and J lost 7, with 9 bases in between. Germline assignment: CDR1 MNHEY and CDR2 SVGEGT. CDR3 in amino acids: CASSYGGGQPQHF. CDR3 DNA sequence: TGTGCCAGCAGTTACGGAGGTGGCCAGCCCCAGCATTTT.

This sequence joins TRBV28 and TRBJ1-1, with 10 bases identical to TRBD1. CDR3 length equals 15 residues. J gave up 6 bases and V 4 bases, and 8 bases lay outside the gene matches. The germline gives CDR1 MDHEN, CDR2 SYDVKM. The CDR3 sequence: CASSSPTGGVAEAFF. The CDR3 DNA follows: TGTGCCAGCAGTTCTCCGACAGGGGGCGTGGCTGAAGCTTTCTTT.

The V and J genes are TRBV27 and TRBJ2-7; D might be TRBD1 (6 bases). V shed 5 bases and J shed 0 bases, with 11 bases lying between them. The CDR3 sequence is 14 residues long. Germline-derived CDR1 and CDR2 are MNHEY and SMNVEV (reference sequence). CDR3 bases: TGTGCCAGCAGTACGGACAGAACCTCCTACGAGCAGTACTTC. Translated, it gives CASSTDRTSYEQYF.

This clone was detected only once. The rearrangement links TRBV28 to TRBJ1-4; 10 bases are a match to TRBD1. The CDR3 spans 15 residues. Germline CDR1 is MDHEN and CDR2 is SYDVKM. V shed 1 base, J shed 6 bases, and the junction held 2 bases outside the gene matches. CDR3 coding DNA: TGTGCCAGCAGTTTATTAGGGACAGGGGATGAAAAACTGTTTTTT. It specifies CASSLLGTGDEKLFF. Full variable domain (remainder filled in from reference TRBV28 and TRBJ1-4): DVKVTQSSRYLVKRTGEKVFLECVQDMDHENMFWYRQDPGLGLRLIYFSYDVKMKEKGDIPEGYSVSREKKERFSLILESASTNQTSMYLCASSLLGTGDEKLFFGSGTQLSVL.

The chain is built from TRBV30 and TRBJ2-1, with 9 bases matching TRBD2. There are 14 residues in the CDR3. V lost 2 bases to trimming and J lost 6 bases; unmatched junction nucleotides: 5. Germline V lookup: CDR1 GTSNPN, CDR2 SVGIG (reference sequence). This CDR3 is CAWSTSGRSNEQFF. The CDR3 bases are TGTGCCTGGAGTACCAGCGGGAGGTCCAATGAGCAGTTCTTC.

This chain uses TRBV5-1 with TRBJ1-2, with a tentative D call TRBD1 (5 bases). The CDR3 has 13 amino acids. Germline assignment: CDR1 SGHRS and CDR2 YFSETQ. Between the trimmed V and J ends, which lost 1 base and 4 bases, there was a span of 8 bases. CDR3 in amino acids: CASSLSGLYGYTF. CDR3 sequence (DNA): TGCGCCAGCAGCTTGTCAGGGCTCTATGGCTACACCTTC.

This clone showed up just once. The V and J genes are TRBV27 and TRBJ2-4; 9 bases map to TRBD2. The junction had 23 bases not matched to a gene; V was cut back by 2 bases and J by 9 bases. CDR1 is MNHEY, CDR2 SMNVEV, per germline (reference sequence). CDR3 length equals 20 residues. The CDR3 spells CASSLISSGLARGPGGIQYF. CDR3 DNA: TGTGCCAGCAGTTTAATTTCGTCTGGACTAGCGAGAGGGCCGGGGGGCATTCAGTACTTC.

This chain links TRBV7-2 with TRBJ1-5, with 10 nucleotides matching TRBD1. This CDR3 has 17 amino acids. The germline CDR1 and CDR2 sequences are SGHTA and FQGNSA. The trim removed 4 bases at V and 1 base at J, leaving 7 bases unmatched. CDR3 sequence: CASSSGTGDLSNQPQHF. Written as DNA, the CDR3 is TGTGCCAGCAGCTCCGGGACAGGGGATTTGAGCAATCAGCCCCAGCATTTT.

The rearrangement links TRBV27 to TRBJ2-1, with a tentative D call TRBD2 (5 bases). V lost 2 bases and J 0 bases, leaving 8 bases between the germline ends. The germline V gene has CDR1 MNHEY and CDR2 SMNVEV (reference sequence). This CDR3 contains 15 residues. The CDR3 DNA reads as TGTGCCAGCAGTTTAAGTGGGAGCTCCTACAATGAGCAGTTCTTC. Translation: CASSLSGSSYNEQFF.

This clone was seen only a few times. The chain employs TRBV5-5 and TRBJ1-3; D perhaps matches TRBD1 (5 bases). Trimming took off 3 bases at V and 3 bases at J, with 13 bases between the two ends. CDR1 is SGHKS and CDR2 is YYEKEE in the germline V gene (reference sequence). The CDR3 has 15 amino acids. CDR3 protein: CASSWGPSSGNTIYF. In DNA, the CDR3 is TGTGCCAGCAGCTGGGGCCCCAGCAGTGGAAACACCATATATTTT.

The J gene is TRBJ2-5, the V gene TRBV30, with 10 nucleotides matching TRBD2. Germline trimming cut 4 bases from V and 2 bases from J; bases unmatched to any gene: 1. Germline CDR1 GTSNPN, CDR2 SVGIG (reference sequence). The CDR3 sequence is 13 residues long. The CDR3 loop reads CAWKTSGQETQYF. CDR3 DNA sequence: TGTGCCTGGAAGACTAGCGGGCAAGAGACCCAGTACTTC.

The chain employs TRBV19 and TRBJ1-5, with 11 nucleotides matching TRBD1. The CDR3 runs to 17 residues. Germline V lookup: CDR1 LNHDA, CDR2 SQIVND (reference sequence). The ends lost 1 base at V and 4 bases at J; junction bases unmatched: 6. CDR3 sequence reads: CASSIADRGLLNQPQHF. In DNA form, the CDR3 reads TGTGCCAGTAGTATAGCGGACAGGGGGCTTCTAAATCAGCCCCAGCATTTT. Filled out from reference TRBV19 and TRBJ1-5, the complete variable domain reads DGGITQSPKYLFRKEGQNVTLSCEQNLNHDAMYWYRQDPGQGLRLIYYSQIVNDFQKGDIAEGYSVSREKKESFPLTVTSAQKNPTAFYLCASSIADRGLLNQPQHFGDGTRLSIL.

This clone has just a few counts. The chain is built from TRBV28 and TRBJ2-2; 8 bases agree with TRBD1. This CDR3 has 15 residues. V lost 8 bases, J lost 4 bases, and 9 bases stayed unmatched. Germline CDR1 and CDR2: MDHEN and SYDVKM. In DNA form, the CDR3 reads TGTGCCAGCCTCCCAGGGGGCTTTGGCACCGGGGAGCTGTTTTTT. It encodes CASLPGGFGTGELFF. Looking up the rest from reference TRBV28 and TRBJ2-2 gives the full variable domain: DVKVTQSSRYLVKRTGEKVFLECVQDMDHENMFWYRQDPGLGLRLIYFSYDVKMKEKGDIPEGYSVSREKKERFSLILESASTNQTSMYLCASLPGGFGTGELFFGEGSRLTVL.

This chain links TRBV14 with TRBJ2-7, with D possibly TRBD2 on 5 matching bases. Trimming cost V 2 bases and J 7 bases, with 15 bases left between them. Germline V gene data show CDR1 as SGHDN and CDR2 as FVKESK. The CDR3 runs 14 residues. CDR3 residues: CASSQTHLTGEQYF. In DNA form, the CDR3 reads TGTGCCAGCAGCCAAACACATCTTACGGGGGAGCAGTACTTC.

The chain carries TRBV9 and TRBJ1-2, with 9 bases that match TRBD1. The CDR3 spans 13 residues. Per germline, CDR1 SGDLS and CDR2 YYNGEE. V was clipped by 4 bases and J by 8 bases; unmatched bases: 6. This CDR3 reads CASSPWTGVGYTF. CDR3 bases: TGTGCCAGCAGCCCATGGACAGGGGTCGGCTACACCTTC.

The rearrangement uses TRBV20-1 and TRBJ1-2; a possible D gene is TRBD1 (5 bases). This CDR3 is 10 amino acids long. Per the germline V gene, CDR1 is DFQATT and CDR2 is SNEGSKA (reference sequence). The CDR3 nucleotides read TGCTTAGCGGTCGGGGCAGGCTACACCTTC. This gives the protein CLAVGAGYTF.

V usage is TRBV10-3 and J usage is TRBJ1-4; unclear D gene. The V end lost 0 bases, the J end lost 8 bases, and 13 bases lay between the germline ends. This CDR3 spans 15 amino acids. Germline CDR1 reads ENHRY; CDR2 reads SYGVKD. Written as DNA, the CDR3 is TGTGCCATCAGTGAGTCGCATGTGGCATCAGAAAAACTGTTTTTT. Its protein is CAISESHVASEKLFF.

The chain employs TRBV27 and TRBJ2-7, with 7 bases fitting TRBD1. The CDR3 is 14 amino acids. With V trimmed by 6 bases and J by 3 bases, 8 bases remained unmatched. Germline lookup yields CDR1 MNHEY and CDR2 SMNVEV (reference sequence). CDR3 nucleotide sequence: TGTGCCAGCAGGTTAACAGGGGCTATCTACGAGCAGTACTTC. Protein sequence: CASRLTGAIYEQYF.

This clone appeared a few times. This chain connects TRBV6-2 or TRBV6-3 to TRBJ2-7; a possible D gene is TRBD1 (6 bases). The germline V and J ends were trimmed by 0 bases and 6 bases, with 24 bases remaining between them. Germline CDR1 and CDR2: MNHEY and SVGEGT. The CDR3 is 18 residues long. The CDR3, as DNA: TGTGCCAGCAGTTACTCGATTGGGGCTGGGACACGGACCGGCGAGCAGTACTTC. Its translation is CASSYSIGAGTRTGEQYF.

The gene calls are TRBV3-1 (or the pseudogene TRBV3-2) and TRBJ2-7; 13 positions agree with TRBD2. CDR1 and CDR2 from the germline V gene are LGHDT and YNNKEL (reference sequence). The trim removed 3 bases at V and 4 bases at J, leaving 3 bases unmatched. This CDR3 is 15 amino acids long. The CDR3 sequence is CASSHGLAGEYEQYF. DNA of the CDR3: TGTGCCAGCAGCCACGGACTAGCGGGAGAGTACGAGCAGTACTTC.

This sequence joins TRBV5-1 and TRBJ2-3, with a possible D match to TRBD1 (5 bases). Germline V gene lookup returns CDR1 SGHRS and CDR2 YFSETQ. V lost 0 bases, J lost 6 bases, and 11 bases lay in between. The CDR3 covers 14 residues. The chain's CDR3 is CASSLETAADTQYF. CDR3 coding DNA: TGCGCCAGCAGCTTGGAGACAGCCGCGGATACGCAGTATTTT.

The chain links TRBV2 to TRBJ1-1; D gene uncertain. CDR3 length equals 13 residues. Trimming shortened V by 7 bases and J by 0 bases, and 9 bases separated the two germline ends. Per germline, CDR1 SNHLY and CDR2 FYNNEI. The CDR3 region is CASTKSLNTEAFF. DNA for the CDR3: TGTGCCAGCACCAAGAGCTTGAACACTGAAGCTTTCTTT.

This clone has a handful of counts. V gene TRBV7-8 combines with J gene TRBJ1-3, with 9 bases lining up with TRBD1. The CDR3 spans 17 residues. Germline V lookup: CDR1 SGHVS, CDR2 FQNEAQ. J was trimmed by 0 bases and V by 4 bases; bases with no gene match: 7. The CDR3 spells CASSSLGQGYSGNTIYF. DNA of the CDR3: TGTGCCAGCAGCTCATTGGGACAGGGATACTCTGGAAACACCATATATTTT.

The gene calls are TRBV30 and TRBJ1-5; D might be TRBD1 (5 bases). This CDR3 spans 16 amino acids. Germline CDR1 reads GTSNPN; CDR2 reads SVGIG (reference sequence). Trimming stripped 2 bases from V and 1 base from J, with 15 bases between. In nucleotides, the CDR3 is TGTGCCTGGAGTTTCAGGGCGGGAAAAAGCAATCAGCCCCAGCATTTT. Residues: CAWSFRAGKSNQPQHF.

This chain connects TRBV6-2 or TRBV6-3 to TRBJ2-7; TRBD2 agrees at 11 bases. This CDR3 is built from 16 residues. The germline V gene encodes CDR1 MNHEY and CDR2 SVGEGT. J lost 0 bases, V lost 5 bases, and 6 bases had no gene match. The CDR3: CASSGLAGPFSYEQYF. CDR3 nucleotide sequence: TGTGCCAGCAGTGGACTAGCGGGCCCTTTCTCCTACGAGCAGTACTTC.

This chain joins TRBV7-2 and TRBJ2-7; D call uncertain. The V end was cut by 1 base, the J end by 3 bases, with 7 bases between. The CDR3 sequence is 13 residues long. The germline CDR1 and CDR2 sequences are SGHTA and FQGNSA. The CDR3 spells CASSLVRSYEQYF. The CDR3 DNA reads TGTGCCAGCAGCTTAGTTCGCAGCTACGAGCAGTACTTC. The variable domain in full, with the rest retrieved from reference TRBV7-2 and TRBJ2-7, is GAGVSQSPSNKVTEKGKDVELRCDPISGHTALYWYRQSLGQGLEFLIYFQGNSAPDKSGLPSDRFSAERTGGSVSTLTIQRTQQEDSAVYLCASSLVRSYEQYFGPGTRLTVT.

This chain uses TRBV7-9 with TRBJ2-7; 12 positions agree with TRBD2. The V gene end was trimmed by 5 bases and the J gene end by 5 bases; junction bases not matched to a gene: 13. Germline assignment: CDR1 SEHNR and CDR2 FQNEAQ (reference sequence). The CDR3 loop spans 17 amino acids. This chain's CDR3 is CASSDHLAGGPEDEQYF. The DNA of the CDR3 is TGTGCCAGCAGCGATCACCTAGCGGGAGGGCCTGAGGACGAGCAGTACTTC. The complete variable domain, with remaining parts taken from reference TRBV7-9 and TRBJ2-7, reads DTGVSQNPRHKITKRGQNVTFRCDPISEHNRLYWYRQTLGQGPEFLTYFQNEAQLEKSRLLSDRFSAERPKGSFSTLEIQRTEQGDSAMYLCASSDHLAGGPEDEQYFGPGTRLTVT.